The rows below give T cell receptor beta chains drawn from one sample of a study of T-cell reconstitution after alpha-beta-depleted transplantation in children. TCRdb reprocessed the PCR reads via MiXCR and lists one record per CDR3 protein. In the table there are a few hundred thousand distinct CDR3 sequences, roughly 17% of which are singletons. The specimen was PBMCs, mostly from graft donor cells, collected 360 days after TCRalphabeta/CD19-depleted stem cell transplant. These receptors originate from a boy under two years old who had a stem cell transplant for Wiskott-Aldrich syndrome, so the T cells may come from the graft donor. CDR3s include the opening cysteine and the closing phenylalanine or tryptophan. The D gene is left open where the match is weak. Where a row states a size, it is once, few, many or the class of an expanded clone; other rows omit it.

>TRBV6-1|few|TRBD1|TRBJ1-1
CASSQSNRGNTEAFF
TGTGCCAGCAGTCAATCCAACAGGGGGAACACTGAAGCTTTCTTT
>TRBV27|NA|NA|TRBJ1-4
CASRPKWGTDEKLFF
TGTGCCAGCAGACCCAAGTGGGGGACGGATGAAAAACTGTTTTTT
>TRBV20-1|NA|TRBD2|TRBJ2-7
CSASISSGSYEQYF
TGCAGTGCTAGTATTTCTAGCGGGAGCTACGAGCAGTACTTC
>TRBV12-3/TRBV12-4|few|NA|TRBJ2-1
CASSFSGLRYNEQFF
TGTGCCAGCAGTTTTTCGGGGCTTAGATACAATGAGCAGTTCTTC
>TRBV15|NA|NA|TRBJ1-4
CATSSSGLRREKLFF
TGTGCCACCAGCAGCTCAGGGTTAAGGCGGGAAAAACTGTTTTTT
>TRBV7-9|many|NA|TRBJ2-3
CASSLASGFTDTQYF
TGTGCCAGCAGCTTAGCTAGCGGCTTCACAGATACGCAGTATTTT
>TRBV21-1|few|NA|TRBJ2-1
CASSKETGRNKSYNEQFF
TGTGCCAGCAGCAAAGAGACAGGACGAAACAAATCCTACAATGAGCAGTTCTTC
>TRBV10-3|NA|NA|TRBJ2-7
CAISYTGFNEQYF
TGTGCCATCAGCTACACAGGGTTCAACGAGCAGTACTTC
>TRBV10-3|NA|TRBD1|TRBJ2-7
CAISVAGGSEQYF
TGTGCCATCAGTGTGGCAGGGGGCTCCGAGCAGTACTTC
>TRBV5-1|NA|NA|TRBJ1-2
CASSLDRGYTF
TGCGCCAGCAGCCTAGACCGGGGCTACACCTTC
>TRBV5-1|NA|NA|TRBJ2-2
CASTRGRGANTGELFF
TGCGCCAGCACCCGGGGGCGGGGCGCGAACACCGGGGAGCTGTTTTTT
>TRBV20-1|NA|NA|TRBJ2-7
CSARVGGGRSYEQYF
TGCAGTGCTAGAGTCGGGGGAGGACGCTCCTACGAGCAGTACTTC
>TRBV5-1|NA|TRBD1|TRBJ1-4
CASRQGANEKLFF
TGCGCCAGCAGACAGGGGGCGAATGAAAAACTGTTTTTT
>TRBV7-2|NA|NA|TRBJ2-7
CASSLTTSFQGYEQYF
TGTGCCAGCAGCTTAACCACTAGCTTCCAAGGCTACGAGCAGTACTTC
>TRBV10-3|NA|NA|TRBJ2-7
CAIKDFYEQYF
TGTGCCATCAAGGACTTCTACGAGCAGTACTTC
>TRBV7-7|NA|NA|TRBJ2-1
CASSLGTGPNEQFF
TGTGCCAGCAGCTTAGGAACAGGGCCCAATGAGCAGTTCTTC
>TRBV20-1|many|TRBD1|TRBJ2-1
CRIDRGSWGEQFF
TGCAGGATCGACAGGGGAAGTTGGGGTGAGCAGTTCTTC
>TRBV5-1|NA|NA|TRBJ2-1
CASSLDPKYNEQFF
TGCGCCAGCAGCTTGGATCCCAAGTACAATGAGCAGTTCTTC
>TRBV9|NA|NA|TRBJ2-3
CASSVGWGTDTQYF
TGTGCCAGCAGCGTAGGATGGGGCACAGATACGCAGTATTTT
>TRBV6-1|NA|TRBD1|TRBJ1-4
CASGTRGQGGEKLFF
TGTGCCAGTGGAACCCGAGGACAGGGAGGTGAAAAACTGTTTTTT
>TRBV25-1|NA|NA|TRBJ1-2
CASSDAGTTNYGYTF
TGTGCCAGCAGTGATGCCGGGACAACTAACTATGGCTACACCTTC
>TRBV20-1|NA|NA|TRBJ2-7
CSASRLQGRGGEQYF
TGCAGTGCTAGCCGCCTACAGGGAAGGGGGGGCGAGCAGTACTTC
>TRBV7-2|NA|TRBD2|TRBJ2-3
CASSLASGRSTDTQYF
TGTGCCAGCAGCCTAGCTAGCGGGAGAAGCACAGATACGCAGTATTTT
>TRBV20-1|NA|NA|TRBJ2-5
CSALIGKGETQYF
TGCAGTGCCCTTATCGGGAAAGGGGAGACCCAGTACTTC
>TRBV28|NA|TRBD2|TRBJ2-1
CASSQTGTSARNEQFF
TGTGCCAGCAGTCAAACCGGGACTAGCGCGAGAAATGAGCAGTTCTTC
>TRBV7-9|NA|NA|TRBJ2-5
CASTQETQYF
TGTGCCAGCACTCAAGAGACCCAGTACTTC
>TRBV4-1|NA|NA|TRBJ2-7
CASSQEVVRPYEQYF
TGCGCCAGCAGCCAAGAGGTAGTCAGACCCTACGAGCAGTACTTC
>TRBV7-6|NA|TRBD2|TRBJ2-1
CASSQGLAGPYNEQFF
TGTGCCAGCAGCCAGGGACTAGCGGGGCCTTACAATGAGCAGTTCTTC
>TRBV6-2/TRBV6-3|NA|TRBD2|TRBJ2-5
CASRRPGTSGVQYF
TGTGCCAGCAGACGTCCCGGGACTAGCGGAGTTCAGTACTTC
>TRBV10-3|once|NA|TRBJ2-6
CAISGRGPGANVLTF
TGTGCCATCAGCGGACGGGGCCCTGGGGCCAACGTCCTGACTTTC
>TRBV10-3|few|TRBD1|TRBJ2-7
CAISVQGVAYEQYF
TGTGCCATCAGCGTACAGGGGGTCGCCTACGAGCAGTACTTC
>TRBV5-1|NA|NA|TRBJ2-7
CASSLGAGGVGEQYF
TGCGCCAGCAGCTTGGGGGCTGGGGGCGTCGGCGAGCAGTACTTC
>TRBV28|NA|NA|TRBJ2-1
CASSLLVTGWGEQFF
TGTGCCAGCAGTTTACTTGTTACAGGATGGGGTGAGCAGTTCTTC
>TRBV12-5|NA|TRBD2|TRBJ2-1
CASGLVRGLAGGYLINEQFF
TGTGCTAGTGGTTTGGTCCGCGGGCTAGCGGGGGGTTATTTAATTAATGAGCAGTTCTTC
>TRBV5-1|NA|NA|TRBJ2-1
CASSLGGGRQGIRNEQFF
TGCGCCAGCAGCTTGGGGGGAGGACGGCAGGGGATTCGCAATGAGCAGTTCTTC
>TRBV5-1|NA|NA|TRBJ2-5
CASRVRGRYEETQYF
TGCGCCAGCAGGGTCAGGGGGAGGTATGAAGAGACCCAGTACTTC
>TRBV24-1|NA|TRBD1|TRBJ2-7
CATNPTGSYEQYF
TGTGCCACCAACCCGACAGGGTCCTACGAGCAGTACTTC
>TRBV10-3|NA|TRBD2|TRBJ2-7
CAISEAAGPYEQYF
TGTGCCATCAGTGAGGCAGCGGGGCCCTACGAGCAGTACTTC
>TRBV7-9|many|NA|TRBJ1-5
CASSSGAGQPQHF
TGTGCCAGCAGCTCAGGGGCCGGTCAGCCCCAGCATTTT
>TRBV18|few|TRBD1|TRBJ2-1
CASSPDIGQEYNEQFF
TGTGCCAGCTCACCAGATATCGGACAGGAATACAATGAGCAGTTCTTC
>TRBV2|few|NA|TRBJ2-2
CASSELDAYRELFF
TGTGCCAGCAGTGAATTAGATGCCTACCGGGAGCTGTTTTTT
>TRBV10-3|NA|TRBD1|TRBJ2-1
CAISGNRGTFYNEQFF
TGTGCCATCAGTGGGAACAGGGGAACGTTCTACAATGAGCAGTTCTTC
>TRBV20-1|many|NA|TRBJ2-7
CSASSAISYEQYF
TGCAGTGCTAGTTCTGCTATTTCCTACGAGCAGTACTTC
>TRBV10-3|NA|NA|TRBJ2-3
CAISAGVLNADTQYF
TGTGCCATCAGTGCGGGGGTGCTAAACGCAGATACGCAGTATTTT
>TRBV20-1|NA|TRBD1|TRBJ1-6
CSAPNRGPSPLHF
TGCAGTGCCCCAAACAGGGGCCCTTCACCCCTCCACTTT
>TRBV28|NA|TRBD2|TRBJ2-7
CASSSPRTSVYEQYF
TGTGCCAGCAGTTCCCCTCGGACTAGTGTGTACGAGCAGTACTTC
>TRBV30|NA|NA|TRBJ2-1
CAWSVLNPNEQFF
TGTGCCTGGAGTGTACTTAACCCCAATGAGCAGTTCTTC